This T cell receptor beta chain appears in the sequencing data of a study of technical replicates of blood from a handful of donors. The germline V gene has CDR1 SGHTA and CDR2 FQGNSA. The CDR3 is 14 amino acids. Trimming shortened V by 5 bases and J by 5 bases, and 13 bases separated the two germline ends. Produced via immunoSEQ multiplex PCR; TCRdb's table is partial and in-frame only. Of around 60,000 clones listed, approximately 86% are singletons. What was sequenced was PBMCs. The genes are TRBV7-2 and TRBJ1-3; possibly TRBD1 for D (5 bases). This receptor was taken from a human donor in good health. Some clones in this sample may be carry-over from other donors' samples. This chain's CDR3 is CASSPDIIRNTIYF. The CDR3 DNA is TGTGCCAGCAGCCCGGACATTATCAGAAACACCATATATTTT.